A selection of T cell receptor beta chains follows, all from one sample in a study of blood T cell repertoires in COVID-19. The assay was immunoSEQ multiplex PCR, and TCRdb's table has in-frame clones only and misses some. The table includes around 34,000 clones, around four fifths detected once. The sample was peripheral blood. These receptors were obtained from a man aged 45 to 65 with acute or convalescent COVID-19. Both conserved end residues are part of each CDR3. D genes are given only for firm matches. Where a row states a size, it is once, few, many or the class of an expanded clone; other rows omit it.

V,J,D,length,size,DNA,CDR3
TRBV2,TRBJ2-3,TRBD2,15,-,TGTGCCAGCACGAGTAGCGGGGGCCCAACAGATACGCAGTATTTT,CASTSSGGPTDTQYF
TRBV4-2,TRBJ2-4,-,16,-,TGTGCCAGCAGCCAAGATTTTTCCGGTGTTGTGAGGGTTCAGTACTTC,CASSQDFSGVVRVQYF
TRBV7-9,TRBJ2-1,TRBD2,17,-,TGTGCCAGCAGCCGGAGTCAGGGACTAGCGCCCTACAATGAGCAGTTCTTC,CASSRSQGLAPYNEQFF
TRBV4-1,TRBJ2-3,-,17,-,TGCGCCAGCAGCCAAGGGCCTGCGGAGGGGGGGACAGATACGCAGTATTTT,CASSQGPAEGGTDTQYF
TRBV5-6,TRBJ2-5,TRBD2,19,-,TGTGCCAGCAGCTTGGTGTTTGTAGCGGGAGCATTCCACCAAGAGACCCAGTACTTC,CASSLVFVAGAFHQETQYF
TRBV11-2,TRBJ1-1,-,12,-,TGTGCCAGCAGCCCGGGGTTGACTGAAGCTTTCTTT,CASSPGLTEAFF
TRBV7-8,TRBJ2-3,TRBD2,15,-,TGTGCCAGCACCAAGAGCGGGGCGAACACAGATACGCAGTATTTT,CASTKSGANTDTQYF
TRBV5-8,TRBJ1-5,TRBD1,19,-,TGTGCCAGCAGCTTGTCCCCTTGGGACAGGACCTATAGCAATCAGCCCCAGCATTTT,CASSLSPWDRTYSNQPQHF
TRBV9,TRBJ1-2,-,11,-,TGTGCCAGCAGCGTCCCAGGGGGCTACACCTTC,CASSVPGGYTF
TRBV25-1,TRBJ1-1,TRBD1,15,-,TGTGCCAGCAGTGAATCTGGACAGGTGAACACTGAAGCTTTCTTT,CASSESGQVNTEAFF
TRBV10-1,TRBJ2-7,-,15,few,TGCGCCAGCAGTGAGTCGTACGGGAGCTCCTACGAGCAGTACTTC,CASSESYGSSYEQYF
TRBV5-6,TRBJ1-2,-,14,-,TGTGCCAGCAGCTTGGCCGGATACCCCGGGGGCTACACCTTC,CASSLAGYPGGYTF
TRBV19,TRBJ1-5,-,14,-,TGTGCCAGTAGTGCTCAGATTAGCAATCAGCCCCAGCATTTT,CASSAQISNQPQHF
TRBV3-1/TRBV3-2,TRBJ2-1,TRBD2,16,once,TGTGCCAGCAGCCAAGGAGGCGGGAGACTTGGCAATGAGCAGTTCTTC,CASSQGGGRLGNEQFF
TRBV18,TRBJ2-5,TRBD1,15,-,TGTGCCAGCCGAGACCAGGGACAGGAAGAAGAGACCCAGTACTTC,CASRDQGQEEETQYF
TRBV29-1,TRBJ1-5,-,13,-,TGCAGCGTTGGGACAGATAGCAATCAGCCCCAGCATTTT,CSVGTDSNQPQHF
TRBV5-4,TRBJ2-3,-,16,-,TGTGCCAGCAGCTTATCCGCGGAGTACGGCAAGGATACGCAGTATTTT,CASSLSAEYGKDTQYF
TRBV12-3/TRBV12-4,TRBJ1-1,-,13,-,TGTGCCATCGGCAGGGGATGGAACACTGAAGCTTTCTTT,CAIGRGWNTEAFF
TRBV30,TRBJ2-1,TRBD2,14,-,TGTGCCTGGAGTATTGGGACTAGCGGGGATGAGCAGTTCTTC,CAWSIGTSGDEQFF
TRBV4-2,TRBJ2-7,TRBD2,16,medium-sized,TGTGCCAGCAGCCAAGTTCAGCGGGAGACCTCCTACGAGCAGTACTTC,CASSQVQRETSYEQYF
TRBV6-1,TRBJ2-4,-,13,-,TGTGCCAGCAGTGAAACAGGAAGGGACATTCAGTACTTC,CASSETGRDIQYF
TRBV10-2,TRBJ1-2,-,12,-,TGCGCCAGCAGTGAAGGGGGTTACGGCTACACCTTC,CASSEGGYGYTF
TRBV4-1,TRBJ2-5,TRBD1,16,-,TGCGCCAGCAGCCAAGTAGGTGAGGGGGCGCAAGAGACCCAGTACTTC,CASSQVGEGAQETQYF
TRBV5-8,TRBJ1-3,TRBD1,16,-,TGTGCCAGCAGCACAGGGGTCTCCTTCTCTGGAAACACCATATATTTT,CASSTGVSFSGNTIYF
TRBV7-8,TRBJ2-1,TRBD2,14,-,TGTGCCAGCAGCCCACTAGCGGGCGGCGATGAGCAGTTCTTC,CASSPLAGGDEQFF
TRBV5-6,TRBJ1-3,-,15,medium-sized,TGTGCCAGCAGCCTAGGCACCCCTTCTGGAAACACCATATATTTT,CASSLGTPSGNTIYF
TRBV25-1,TRBJ1-4,TRBD1,16,few,TGTGCCAGCAAAGGGTCGGGACAGGGCCGAAATGAAAAACTGTTTTTT,CASKGSGQGRNEKLFF
TRBV5-1,TRBJ1-4,TRBD1,15,-,TGCGCCAGCAGGGGCCTGGGACAGGGTTTTCAAAAACTGTTTTTT,CASRGLGQGFQKLFF
TRBV30,TRBJ1-6,-,13,-,TGTGCCTGGAGTTCGGAGTATAATTCACCCCTCCACTTT,CAWSSEYNSPLHF
TRBV7-2,TRBJ1-1,TRBD1,16,-,TGTGCCAGCAGCTTAGGGATGACAGGGGCGGGTGTTGAAGCTTTCTTT,CASSLGMTGAGVEAFF
TRBV9,TRBJ2-7,-,16,-,TGTGCCAGCAGCGTAGCTGCGGTAGCGCGAAACTACGAGCAGTACTTC,CASSVAAVARNYEQYF
TRBV6-5,TRBJ2-1,-,14,-,TGTGCCAGCGCGTTACAGGGTGCCTACAATGAGCAGTTCTTC,CASALQGAYNEQFF
TRBV19,TRBJ1-2,-,12,-,TGTGCCAGTACTATCGGGGGGCACGGCTACACCTTC,CASTIGGHGYTF
TRBV5-1,TRBJ2-1,-,14,-,TGCGCCAGCAGCTCCGAGTTTTCCTACAATGAGCAGTTCTTC,CASSSEFSYNEQFF
TRBV21-1,TRBJ2-7,-,18,-,TGTGCCAGCAGCAAACTGAGACAGGGGATCCTACATCGGGGCGAGCAGTACTTC,CASSKLRQGILHRGEQYF
TRBV15,TRBJ1-5,-,15,-,TGTGCCACCAGCGGTTCAGGGAATAGCAATCAGCCCCAGCATTTT,CATSGSGNSNQPQHF
TRBV18,TRBJ1-2,-,14,-,TGTGCCAGCTCACCACAGGACACAGGGCTTGGCTACACCTTC,CASSPQDTGLGYTF
TRBV6-5,TRBJ2-1,TRBD1,15,once,TGTGCCAGCATTATCGGGACAGGGGGGTACAATGAGCAGTTCTTC,CASIIGTGGYNEQFF
TRBV18,TRBJ2-7,TRBD1,18,-,TGTGCCAGCTCACCTTTCTCGGCCGGGACAGGGCTGACCTACGAGCAGTACTTC,CASSPFSAGTGLTYEQYF
TRBV3-1/TRBV3-2,TRBJ2-7,TRBD2,16,-,TGTGCCAGCAGCCAACCCCGCGGCGGGAGGTTAGGCGAGCAGTACTTC,CASSQPRGGRLGEQYF
TRBV6-5,TRBJ1-1,-,11,-,TGTGCCGCCCGCAGGAACACTGAAGCTTTCTTT,CAARRNTEAFF